These 5 T cell receptor beta chains share one sample of origin, sequenced in a study of tumor and adjacent non-tumor tissue in lung cancer. A modified ARM-PCR protocol with three rounds of nested PCR amplified TCRbeta. MiXCR was run by TCRdb on the multiplex PCR reads, yielding one entry per CDR3 protein. The table shows about 76,000 distinct CDR3 sequences, with nearly 70% occurring only once. The template was RNA from unsorted bulk tissue. Sample: lung tumor tissue. Every receptor here comes from a woman between 65 and 79 years old with non-small cell lung cancer.

This rearrangement joins TRBV10-1 to TRBJ2-3; D gene uncertain. Trimming left V 5 bases short and J 2 bases short, with 14 bases between. This CDR3 has 15 residues. The germline V gene has CDR1 WNHNN and CDR2 SYGVQD (reference sequence). The CDR3 DNA reads as TGCGCCAGCAGTAGCTCGCAGGCGATCACAGATACGCAGTATTTT. Its protein is CASSSSQAITDTQYF.

For this clonotype: This may arise from a read error, as a much more abundant clone is one base away. The chain joins TRBV28 to TRBJ1-6; 9 bases align to TRBD1. Germline V lookup: CDR1 MDHEN, CDR2 SYDVKM. The CDR3 length is 18 residues. After removal of 9 bases from V and 0 bases from J, the junction contained 12 bases not matched to a gene. CDR3 DNA sequence: TGTGCCAGGAGTCCCCCCGGGACAGGGAGCTCCTATAATTCACCCCTCCACTTT. Translation: CARSPPGTGSSYNSPLHF.

Note on this clonotype: One junction end does not reproduce the germline sequence, and a read error may be involved. The CDR3 sequence: CATSDPYSGGDGEQFF. In DNA form, the CDR3 reads TGTGCCACCAGTGACCCTTATAGCGGGGGAGACGGTGAGCAATTCTTC. The chain has TRBV24-1 and TRBJ2-1; 9 bases map to TRBD2. CDR1 and CDR2 (germline): KGHDR, SFDVKD. The CDR3 extends over 16 amino acids.

This chain connects TRBV7-9 to TRBJ1-2, with 9 bases identical to TRBD1. With 1 base clipped from V and 8 bases from J, the junction kept 2 bases outside the gene matches. This CDR3 is 13 amino acids long. CDR1 SEHNR and CDR2 FQNEAQ come from the germline V gene (reference sequence). CDR3 protein: CASSLGTGVGYTF. The DNA of the CDR3 is TGTGCCAGCAGCTTAGGGACAGGGGTCGGCTACACCTTC.

The chain is built from TRBV5-4 and TRBJ2-3; TRBD2 matches at 7 bases. Germline CDR1 and CDR2: SGHNT and YYREEE (reference sequence). The CDR3 is made up of 17 amino acids. V lost 4 bases to trimming and J lost 0 bases; unmatched junction nucleotides: 11. The CDR3 region is CASSLMLVGGSTDTQYF. CDR3 DNA: TGTGCCAGCAGCCTGATGCTAGTGGGAGGGAGCACAGATACGCAGTATTTT.